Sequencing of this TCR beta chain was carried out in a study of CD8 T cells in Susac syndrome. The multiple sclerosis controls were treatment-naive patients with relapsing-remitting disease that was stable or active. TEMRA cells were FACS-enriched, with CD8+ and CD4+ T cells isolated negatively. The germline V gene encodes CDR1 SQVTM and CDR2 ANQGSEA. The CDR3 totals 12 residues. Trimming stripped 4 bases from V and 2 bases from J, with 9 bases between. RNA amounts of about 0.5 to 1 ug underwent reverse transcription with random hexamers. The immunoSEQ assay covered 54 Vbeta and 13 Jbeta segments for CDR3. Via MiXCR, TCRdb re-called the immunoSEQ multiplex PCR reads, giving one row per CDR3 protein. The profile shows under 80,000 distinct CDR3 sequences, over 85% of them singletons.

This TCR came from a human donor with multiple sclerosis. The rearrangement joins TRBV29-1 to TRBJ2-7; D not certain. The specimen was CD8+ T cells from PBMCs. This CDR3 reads CSVGPATYEQYF. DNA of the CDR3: TGCAGCGTTGGCCCCGCCACCTACGAGCAGTACTTC.